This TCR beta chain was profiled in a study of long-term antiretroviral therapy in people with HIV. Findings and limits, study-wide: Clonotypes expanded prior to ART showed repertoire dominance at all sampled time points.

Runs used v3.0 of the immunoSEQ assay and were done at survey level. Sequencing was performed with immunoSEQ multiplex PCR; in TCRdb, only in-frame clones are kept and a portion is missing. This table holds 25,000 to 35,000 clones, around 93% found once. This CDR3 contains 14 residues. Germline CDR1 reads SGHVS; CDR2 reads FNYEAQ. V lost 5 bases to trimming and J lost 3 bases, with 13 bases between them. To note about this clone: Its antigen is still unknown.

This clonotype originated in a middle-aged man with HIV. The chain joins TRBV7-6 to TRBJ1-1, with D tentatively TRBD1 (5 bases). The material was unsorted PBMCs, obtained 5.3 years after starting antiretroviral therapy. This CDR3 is CASSPTQGYTEAFF. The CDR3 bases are TGTGCCAGCAGCCCTACTCAGGGTTACACTGAAGCTTTCTTT.